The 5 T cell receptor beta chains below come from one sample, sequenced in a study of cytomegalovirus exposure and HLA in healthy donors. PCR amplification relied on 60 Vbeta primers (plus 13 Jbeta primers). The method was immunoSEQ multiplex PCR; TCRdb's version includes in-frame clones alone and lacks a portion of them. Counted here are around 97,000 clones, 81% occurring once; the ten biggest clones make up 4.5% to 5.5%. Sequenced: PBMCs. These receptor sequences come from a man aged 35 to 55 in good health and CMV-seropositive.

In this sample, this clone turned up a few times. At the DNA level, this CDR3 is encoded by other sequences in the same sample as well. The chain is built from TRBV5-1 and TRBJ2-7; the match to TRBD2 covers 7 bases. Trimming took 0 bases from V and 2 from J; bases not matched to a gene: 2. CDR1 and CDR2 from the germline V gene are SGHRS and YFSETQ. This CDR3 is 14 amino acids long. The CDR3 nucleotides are TGCGCCAGCAGCTTGGCTAGCGGCGCCTACGAGCAGTACTTC. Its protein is CASSLASGAYEQYF.

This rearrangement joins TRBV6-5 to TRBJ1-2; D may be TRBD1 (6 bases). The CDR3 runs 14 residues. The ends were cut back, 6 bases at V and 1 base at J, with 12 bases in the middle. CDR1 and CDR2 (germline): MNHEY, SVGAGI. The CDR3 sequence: CASRDTGYNYGYTF. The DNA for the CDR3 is TGTGCCAGCAGAGACACAGGGTATAACTATGGCTACACCTTC.

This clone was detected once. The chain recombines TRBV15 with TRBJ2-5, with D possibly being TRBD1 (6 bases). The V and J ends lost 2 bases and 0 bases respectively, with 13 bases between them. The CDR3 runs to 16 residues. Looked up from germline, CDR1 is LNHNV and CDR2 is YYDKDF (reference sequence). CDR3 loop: CATSRLQGPDQETQYF. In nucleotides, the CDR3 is TGTGCCACCAGCAGACTTCAGGGGCCTGACCAAGAGACCCAGTACTTC.

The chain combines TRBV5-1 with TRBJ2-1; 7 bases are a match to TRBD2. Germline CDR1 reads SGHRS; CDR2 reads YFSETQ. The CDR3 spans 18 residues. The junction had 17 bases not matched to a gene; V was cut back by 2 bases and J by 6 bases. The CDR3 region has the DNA TGCGCCAGCAGCTTAGAGGGAAGGGGACTAAAAACCCTCAATGAGCAGTTCTTC. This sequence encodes CASSLEGRGLKTLNEQFF. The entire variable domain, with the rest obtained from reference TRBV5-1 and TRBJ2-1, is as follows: KAGVTQTPRYLIKTRGQQVTLSCSPISGHRSVSWYQQTPGQGLQFLFEYFSETQRNKGNFPGRFSGRQFSNSRSEMNVSTLELGDSALYLCASSLEGRGLKTLNEQFFGPGTRLTVL.

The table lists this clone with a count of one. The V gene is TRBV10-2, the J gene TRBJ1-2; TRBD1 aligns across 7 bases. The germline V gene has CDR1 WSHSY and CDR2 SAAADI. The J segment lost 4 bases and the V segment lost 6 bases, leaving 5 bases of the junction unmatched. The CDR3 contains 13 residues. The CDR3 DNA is TGCGCCAGCAGCCCGGGACAGACCTATGGCTACACCTTC. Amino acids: CASSPGQTYGYTF.